A selection of T cell receptor beta chains follows, all from one sample in a study of PD-1 blockade in classical Hodgkin lymphoma. Clones were read by immunoSEQ multiplex PCR, and TCRdb kept only the in-frame ones, dropping some. This table holds approximately 15,000 clones, around 90% found once. The source material was CD8+ T cells from blood, sampled before the fourth cycle of nivolumab. The receptors here all came from a human donor with classical Hodgkin lymphoma. Each CDR3 is given with its conserved first and last residue. A D gene is named only where the DNA matches it firmly. Not all rows give a size; the values are once, few, many and, for expanded clones, a class.

V gene	D gene	clone size	J gene	CDR3 DNA	CDR3 protein
TRBV6-5	.	.	TRBJ2-7	TGTGCCAGCAGCCCTTCGTGGGCCGACCAGGGCGAGCAGTACTTC	CASSPSWADQGEQYF
TRBV4-1	TRBD2	.	TRBJ2-3	TGCGCCAGCAGCGAAACCCGCTTGCGGGGGGGACACCTCACCTCCACAGATACGCAGTATTTT	CASSETRLRGGHLTSTDTQYF
TRBV2	.	.	TRBJ2-5	TGTGCCAGCAGTGACCCGGGACGGGAAGAGACCCAGTACTTC	CASSDPGREETQYF
TRBV7-3	.	hyperexpanded	TRBJ2-1	TGTGCCAGCAGCTTCGGGGGTTCCCGGAATGAGCAGTTCTTC	CASSFGGSRNEQFF
TRBV28	.	.	TRBJ2-7	TGTGCCAGCAGCACAAAACTAGGGCCGCGGGAGCAGTACTTC	CASSTKLGPREQYF
TRBV11-2	.	.	TRBJ2-2	TGTGCCAGCACCTCACCTACAGGGTTCTGGGAGCTGTTTTTT	CASTSPTGFWELFF
TRBV7-6	.	.	TRBJ2-5	TGTGCCAGCAGCTTAGCCGGTGGGCAGGAGGTGTGGGAGACCCAGTACTTC	CASSLAGGQEVWETQYF
TRBV7-9	TRBD2	.	TRBJ2-1	TGTGCCAGCAGTACAAAAGCGGGGGAGTACAATGAGCAGTTCTTC	CASSTKAGEYNEQFF
TRBV5-1	.	.	TRBJ1-1	TGCGCCAGCAGCGACCAAGATGAAGCTTTCTTT	CASSDQDEAFF
TRBV4-1	TRBD2	.	TRBJ2-1	TGCGCCAGCAGACCCAGCGGGAGGGCCTCCTACAATGAGCAGTTCTTC	CASRPSGRASYNEQFF
TRBV10-3	.	.	TRBJ2-2	TGTGCCATCAGTGAGTCGGGAGGAGACACCGGGGAGCTGTTTTTT	CAISESGGDTGELFF
TRBV19	.	once	TRBJ1-2	TGTGCCAGTAGTATCCCTCCGACTGACGGCTATGGCTACACCTTC	CASSIPPTDGYGYTF
TRBV30	.	.	TRBJ2-3	TGTGCCTGGTGGGACTGGAGCACAGATACGCAGTATTTT	CAWWDWSTDTQYF
TRBV19	.	.	TRBJ2-1	TGTGCCAGTAGTATAGACACAGCAGTCGATGTGGACAATGAGCAGTTCTTC	CASSIDTAVDVDNEQFF
TRBV28	.	.	TRBJ2-5	TGTGCCAGCAGTTCCCATAAGGTCGAGACCCAGTACTTC	CASSSHKVETQYF
TRBV28	.	.	TRBJ2-1	TGTGCCAGCAGTTTACCCCTGAGGCAGGGGACCTACAATGAGCAGTTCTTC	CASSLPLRQGTYNEQFF
TRBV4-1	.	.	TRBJ2-7	TGCGCCAGCAGCCAAGTAGGGGGTTCCTACGAGCAGTACTTC	CASSQVGGSYEQYF
TRBV28	TRBD2	.	TRBJ2-2	TGTGCCAGCAGTTCCCCCCTTATGACTAGCGGGCCCACGGACACCGGGGAGCTGTTTTTT	CASSSPLMTSGPTDTGELFF
TRBV4-1	.	.	TRBJ1-4	TGCGCCAGCAGCCAAGAATTGCTGGTGGCGACTAATGAAAAACTGTTTTTT	CASSQELLVATNEKLFF
TRBV7-2	TRBD1	.	TRBJ2-7	TGTGCCAGCAGCCCGGGACAGGGGGCCTACGAGCAGTACTTC	CASSPGQGAYEQYF
TRBV6-5	.	.	TRBJ2-1	TGTGCCAGCAGTTACTCGGGGCTAGCCAATGAGCAGTTCTTC	CASSYSGLANEQFF
TRBV2	.	.	TRBJ2-7	TGTGCCAGCATGACAGTCGAGCAGTACTTC	CASMTVEQYF
TRBV7-2	.	.	TRBJ2-7	TGTGCCAGCAGTTCTCCACTCGGGAATTTCTACGAGCAGTACTTC	CASSSPLGNFYEQYF
TRBV7-9	.	.	TRBJ1-2	TGTGCCAGCAGCCCAACCGGGACGAAAATTTATGGCTACACCTTC	CASSPTGTKIYGYTF
TRBV19	TRBD1	.	TRBJ2-7	TGTGCCAGTAGTATGACGGGGACAGGGGATTACGAGCAGTACTTC	CASSMTGTGDYEQYF
TRBV30	.	few	TRBJ2-1	TGTGCCTGGAGGGGGACGGATTCCTACAATGAGCAGTTCTTC	CAWRGTDSYNEQFF
TRBV28	.	once	TRBJ1-6	TGTGCCAGCCTTGCAGGGCCAAGGGCACCCCTCCACTTT	CASLAGPRAPLHF